Each of the 20 T cell receptor beta chains below was sequenced from the same sample in a study of control samples from healthy donors and cancer patients. TCRdb keeps only in-frame clones here, not all; method: immunoSEQ multiplex PCR. In the table there are about 120,000 clones, 92% of which are singletons. The sample comprised PBMCs. The receptor set was obtained from a man older than 75 with head and neck cancer.

The chain is built from TRBV25-1 and TRBJ2-7; TRBD1 aligns across 11 bases. The CDR3 length is 12 residues. Germline CDR1 is MGHDK and CDR2 is SYGVNS. V trimming: 6 bases; J trimming: 6 bases; junction bases outside the gene matches: 1. The CDR3, as DNA: TGTGCCAGCAGGGACAGGGGGCGCGAGCAGTACTTC. Its protein is CASRDRGREQYF.

V gene TRBV2 combines with J gene TRBJ2-1; D is unresolved. The CDR3 has 11 residues. Germline CDR1 SNHLY, CDR2 FYNNEI. The V end lost 6 bases, the J end lost 10 bases, and 10 bases lay between the germline ends. CDR3 nucleotides: TGTGCCAGCAGACAAATTCAGGAGCAGTTCTTC. Translation: CASRQIQEQFF.

This rearrangement joins TRBV3-1 (or the pseudogene TRBV3-2) to TRBJ2-5; no clear D gene. With 0 bases removed from V and 4 bases from J, the gap between germline ends came to 12 bases. The CDR3 sequence is 15 residues long. The germline V gene has CDR1 LGHDT and CDR2 YNNKEL (reference sequence). In nucleotides, the CDR3 is TGTGCCAGCAGCCAAGATCCTTGGACGCTAGAGACCCAGTACTTC. Translation gives CASSQDPWTLETQYF.

This sequence joins TRBV6-5 and TRBJ1-1; D might be TRBD1 (5 bases). Germline loops: CDR1 MNHEY, CDR2 SVGAGI. Trimming pared 2 bases from V and 2 bases from J, leaving 15 bases between. The CDR3 runs to 16 residues. The CDR3 bases are TGTGCCAGCAGTTACCGGTCAAGGACAAGTAACACTGAAGCTTTCTTT. The encoded protein is CASSYRSRTSNTEAFF.

The chain links TRBV27 to TRBJ2-1; D ambiguous. The CDR3 spans 13 residues. Germline CDR1 reads MNHEY; CDR2 reads SMNVEV (reference sequence). Trimming stripped 5 bases from V and 6 bases from J, with 11 bases between. The CDR3 DNA follows: TGTGCCAGCAGTCCATCCCGGTTCAATGAGCAGTTCTTC. Amino acids: CASSPSRFNEQFF.

This clone occurred once. The J gene is TRBJ2-4, the V gene TRBV7-2; D may be TRBD2 (6 bases). Germline CDR1 is SGHTA and CDR2 is FQGNSA. The CDR3 consists of 15 residues. V gave up 5 bases and J gave up 0 bases, with 11 bases separating them. CDR3 in amino acids: CASSVGSQAKNIQYF. CDR3 coding DNA: TGTGCCAGCAGCGTCGGGAGCCAAGCCAAAAACATTCAGTACTTC.

The table lists this clone with a count of one. V usage is TRBV7-8 and J usage is TRBJ2-3, with D possibly being TRBD1 (6 bases). Germline values: CDR1 SGHVS, CDR2 FQNEAQ. V was pared by 2 bases and J by 4 bases, with 19 bases between. This CDR3 is built from 17 residues. CDR3 loop: CASSLQIDRTYADTQYF. In DNA, the CDR3 is TGTGCCAGCAGCTTACAGATCGACAGGACATACGCAGATACGCAGTATTTT.

V is TRBV5-5 and J is TRBJ2-7, with a tentative D call TRBD1 (6 bases). V lost 5 bases and J lost 7, with 16 bases in between. The CDR3 is 13 amino acids. Germline V gene data show CDR1 as SGHKS and CDR2 as YYEKEE (reference sequence). CDR3 sequence: CASSPQWGREQYF. DNA for the CDR3: TGTGCCAGCAGTCCCCAGTGGGGGCGGGAGCAGTACTTC. The whole variable domain, remainder taken from reference TRBV5-5 and TRBJ2-7, is DAGVTQSPTHLIKTRGQQVTLRCSPISGHKSVSWYQQVLGQGPQFIFQYYEKEERGRGNFPDRFSARQFPNYSSELNVNALLLGDSALYLCASSPQWGREQYFGPGTRLTVT.

The chain couples TRBV5-1 to TRBJ1-1; TRBD1 aligns across 7 bases. CDR1 and CDR2 (germline): SGHRS, YFSETQ. V shed 7 bases, J shed 0 bases, and the junction held 6 bases outside the gene matches. This CDR3 has 14 residues. Here the CDR3 reads CASGLGQMNTEAFF. In DNA form, the CDR3 reads TGCGCCAGCGGATTGGGACAGATGAACACTGAAGCTTTCTTT.

The genes are TRBV5-1 and TRBJ1-1, with a possible D match to TRBD1 (5 bases). V was clipped by 6 bases and J by 3 bases, with 15 bases between them. The CDR3 sequence is 14 residues long. Per germline, CDR1 SGHRS and CDR2 YFSETQ. The CDR3 loop is CASNLSGRDTEAFF. The CDR3 DNA sequence: TGCGCCAGCAACCTGTCGGGGCGCGACACTGAAGCTTTCTTT.

V usage is TRBV6-5 and J usage is TRBJ1-1; the D gene is possibly TRBD1 (5 bases). Germline CDR1 is MNHEY and CDR2 is SVGAGI. V shed 2 bases and J shed 1 base, with 8 bases lying between them. The CDR3 is 14 amino acids. The CDR3: CASSYGAGNTEAFF. The CDR3 region has the DNA TGTGCCAGCAGTTACGGGGCAGGGAACACTGAAGCTTTCTTT.

The chain employs TRBV19 and TRBJ1-4; TRBD1 agrees at 10 bases. There are 15 residues in the CDR3. From germline, CDR1 is LNHDA and CDR2 SQIVND (reference sequence). Trimming cost V 5 bases and J 8 bases; bases outside gene matches: 8. CDR3 in amino acids: CASSAWDRGGEKLFF. The DNA for the CDR3 is TGTGCCAGTAGTGCCTGGGACAGGGGAGGAGAAAAACTGTTTTTT.

The chain joins TRBV3-1 (or the pseudogene TRBV3-2) to TRBJ2-7, with D tentatively TRBD1 (6 bases). Trimming took 1 base from V and 4 from J, leaving 14 bases between them. From germline, CDR1 is LGHDT and CDR2 YNNKEL (reference sequence). The CDR3 is 15 amino acids. The CDR3 region is CASSQGTARKYEQYF. DNA of the CDR3: TGTGCCAGCAGCCAAGGGACAGCGCGAAAATACGAGCAGTACTTC.

The chain combines TRBV28 with TRBJ1-4; D call uncertain. V lost 10 bases to trimming and J lost 2 bases, with 14 bases between them. The CDR3 spans 14 residues. Germline V gene data show CDR1 as MDHEN and CDR2 as SYDVKM. CDR3 region: CATLPPTTNEKLFF. The DNA for the CDR3 is TGTGCCACCCTACCTCCCACCACTAATGAAAAACTGTTTTTT.

The chain has TRBV5-6 and TRBJ1-5, with a tentative D call TRBD1 (6 bases). CDR3 length equals 15 residues. The V gene lost 4 bases and the J gene lost 3 bases, with 14 bases spanning the gap. Germline V CDR1 and CDR2: SGHDT, YYEEEE. CDR3 protein: CASSTKDRDNQPQHF. CDR3 DNA: TGTGCCAGCAGCACCAAGGACAGAGACAATCAGCCCCAGCATTTT.

V gene TRBV10-1 combines with J gene TRBJ1-1, with 9 positions matching TRBD1. CDR1 WNHNN and CDR2 SYGVQD come from the germline V gene (reference sequence). The CDR3 length is 15 residues. V lost 3 bases and J lost 1; bases outside the gene matches: 3. The CDR3 DNA follows: TGCGCCAGCAGTGACCCGGGACAGGGGAACACTGAAGCTTTCTTT. Translated, it gives CASSDPGQGNTEAFF.

V usage is TRBV5-1 and J usage is TRBJ2-1; 12 bases align to TRBD2. The germline CDR1 and CDR2 sequences are SGHRS and YFSETQ. The length of the CDR3 is 17 residues. V gave up 3 bases and J gave up 8 bases; unmatched junction bases: 12. CDR3 sequence (DNA): TGCGCCAGCAGCTCATATTCTAGCGGGAGGGCTATGCATGAGCAGTTCTTC. Its translation is CASSSYSSGRAMHEQFF.

The chain joins TRBV5-5 to TRBJ2-7, with D possibly TRBD1 on 6 matching bases. Germline-derived CDR1 and CDR2 are SGHKS and YYEKEE (reference sequence). Trimming pared 4 bases from V and 2 bases from J, leaving 13 bases between. CDR3 length: 14 amino acids. The CDR3 region has the DNA TGTGCCAGCAGCCCGTGGACAGCAACCTACGAGCAGTACTTC. This sequence encodes CASSPWTATYEQYF.

The chain combines TRBV30 with TRBJ1-2; 10 nucleotides align to TRBD1. The V gene end was trimmed by 3 bases and the J gene end by 2 bases; junction bases not matched to a gene: 0. The CDR3 is made up of 13 amino acids. Germline CDR1 GTSNPN, CDR2 SVGIG (reference sequence). Written as DNA, the CDR3 is TGTGCCTGGAGGACAGGGGGCAACTATGGCTACACCTTC. Its translation: CAWRTGGNYGYTF. The full variable domain, its missing parts supplied by reference TRBV30 and TRBJ1-2, is SQTIHQWPATLVQPVGSPLSLECTVEGTSNPNLYWYRQAAGRGLQLLFYSVGIGQISSEVPQNLSASRPQDRQFILSSKKLLLSDSGFYLCAWRTGGNYGYTFGSGTRLTVV.

The rearrangement links TRBV19 to TRBJ1-5; D not resolved. V lost 6 bases to trimming and J lost 0 bases, with 18 bases between them. This CDR3 comprises 17 residues. The germline gives CDR1 LNHDA, CDR2 SQIVND (reference sequence). CDR3 protein: CASRYNRDGYSNQPQHF. DNA for the CDR3: TGTGCCAGTAGATACAACCGGGATGGCTATAGCAATCAGCCCCAGCATTTT.